The 24 T cell receptor beta chains below were found in one sample sequenced in a study of T cell responses to AZD1222 COVID-19 vaccine. Repertoires were generated with immunoSEQ multiplex PCR, while TCRdb's copy carries only in-frame clones and drops some. The profile shows about 100,000 clones, approximately 89% of them singletons. Here the sequenced sample was peripheral blood, taken on day 0 of MenACWY control vaccination. The receptors were gathered from an adult in good health.

This clone has just one count. This chain connects TRBV6-5 to TRBJ2-5; tentative D call: TRBD2 (6 bases). CDR1 and CDR2 from the germline V gene are MNHEY and SVGAGI. Trimming cost V 0 bases and J 4 bases, with 15 bases left between them. The CDR3 length is 16 residues. The CDR3 reads CASSYSIGWRGETQYF. DNA of the CDR3: TGTGCCAGCAGTTACTCGATAGGTTGGCGGGGAGAGACCCAGTACTTC.

The V call is TRBV11-3, the J call TRBJ1-6; TRBD1 matches at 10 bases. From germline, CDR1 is SGHNT and CDR2 YENEEA. The CDR3 consists of 18 residues. J lost 5 bases, V lost 5 bases, and 12 bases had no gene match. The chain's CDR3 is CASSPTGGVSWDNSPLHF. DNA of the CDR3: TGTGCCAGCAGCCCGACAGGGGGCGTATCTTGGGATAATTCACCCCTCCACTTT.

The rearrangement uses TRBV19 and TRBJ2-4, with D possibly being TRBD1 (5 bases). Germline lookup yields CDR1 LNHDA and CDR2 SQIVND (reference sequence). This CDR3 is built from 17 residues. Trimming took off 5 bases at V and 0 bases at J, with 17 bases between the two ends. The CDR3: CASSVWQGNLAKNIQYF. CDR3 sequence (DNA): TGTGCCAGTAGTGTTTGGCAGGGCAATTTAGCCAAAAACATTCAGTACTTC.

The chain carries TRBV6-5 and TRBJ1-4, with D uncertain. The CDR3 spans 13 residues. The V and J ends lost 10 bases and 5 bases respectively, with 14 bases between them. The germline gives CDR1 MNHEY, CDR2 SVGAGI. This chain's CDR3 is CAIGTAPNEKLFF. For the CDR3, the DNA is TGTGCCATAGGCACGGCCCCAAATGAAAAACTGTTTTTT.

This chain connects TRBV5-1 to TRBJ2-1; a weak D match, TRBD1 (11 bases). The V end was cut by 0 bases, the J end by 9 bases, with 19 bases between. Germline V gene lookup returns CDR1 SGHRS and CDR2 YFSETQ. The CDR3 extends over 16 amino acids. Here the CDR3 reads CASSLELAGQGGEQFF. The CDR3 DNA reads as TGCGCCAGCAGCTTGGAACTAGCGGGACAGGGGGGTGAGCAGTTCTTC.

This clone was picked up one time. V is TRBV11-2 and J is TRBJ2-7, with D perhaps TRBD1 (6 bases). The CDR3 is made up of 14 amino acids. Per germline, CDR1 SGHAT and CDR2 FQNNGV. V lost 5 bases and J 3 bases, leaving 14 bases between the germline ends. This CDR3 reads CASSPGQPLYEQYF. In DNA form, the CDR3 reads TGTGCCAGCAGCCCCGGACAGCCGCTCTACGAGCAGTACTTC. The full variable domain, completed using reference TRBV11-2 and TRBJ2-7, is EAGVAQSPRYKIIEKRQSVAFWCNPISGHATLYWYQQILGQGPKLLIQFQNNGVVDDSQLPKDRFSAERLKGVDSTLKIQPAKLEDSAVYLCASSPGQPLYEQYFGPGTRLTVT.

This chain connects TRBV4-3 to TRBJ1-1, with unresolved D. This CDR3 is built from 13 residues. V was trimmed by 5 bases and J by 8 bases, leaving 15 bases between them. Germline V gene lookup returns CDR1 LGHNA and CDR2 YSLEER. The CDR3 nucleotides read TGCGCCAGCAGCGTTTACAGTGGTTCCGAAGCTTTCTTT. It codes for CASSVYSGSEAFF.

This clone was seen only once. The V gene is TRBV27, the J gene TRBJ2-7; D tentatively fits TRBD1 or TRBD2 (6 bases each). Trimming took 8 bases from V and 2 from J, leaving 25 bases between them. This CDR3 has 17 residues. Germline V gene data show CDR1 as MNHEY and CDR2 as SMNVEV (reference sequence). CDR3 amino acids: CASDTFPRRDKTYEQYF. In nucleotides, the CDR3 is TGTGCCAGCGACACTTTTCCAAGGAGGGACAAAACCTACGAGCAGTACTTC.

J is TRBJ1-5 and V is TRBV24-1; 8 positions agree with TRBD1. CDR1 and CDR2 (germline): KGHDR, SFDVKD. The CDR3 is 16 residues long. With 2 bases clipped from V and 4 bases from J, the junction kept 6 bases outside the gene matches. The DNA for the CDR3 is TGTGCCACCAGTGATTCCGCTACAGGGGGTAATCAGCCCCAGCATTTT. It is translated as CATSDSATGGNQPQHF.

This clone has just one count. V gene TRBV7-9 combines with J gene TRBJ2-5; a possible D gene is TRBD1 (5 bases). The CDR3 consists of 14 residues. Germline values: CDR1 SEHNR, CDR2 FQNEAQ (reference sequence). The germline V and J ends were trimmed by 1 base and 5 bases, with 11 bases remaining between them. For the CDR3, the DNA is TGTGCCAGCAGCTTAGGGGGCCATGAGGAGACCCAGTACTTC. Translating gives CASSLGGHEETQYF. Combining the CDR3 with reference TRBV7-9 and TRBJ2-5 gives the whole variable domain DTGVSQNPRHKITKRGQNVTFRCDPISEHNRLYWYRQTLGQGPEFLTYFQNEAQLEKSRLLSDRFSAERPKGSFSTLEIQRTEQGDSAMYLCASSLGGHEETQYFGPGTRLLVL.

The J gene is TRBJ1-5, the V gene TRBV28; D gene uncertain. V was trimmed by 3 bases and J by 0 bases, leaving 3 bases between them. This CDR3 has 13 residues. The germline gives CDR1 MDHEN, CDR2 SYDVKM. The CDR3, as DNA: TGTGCCAGCAGTTTTGTTAGCAATCAGCCCCAGCATTTT. Amino acid sequence: CASSFVSNQPQHF.

This clone appeared a single time. The gene calls are TRBV28 and TRBJ2-2; unclear D gene. Deletions cut 2 bases from V and 4 bases from J, with 8 bases between. The germline V gene encodes CDR1 MDHEN and CDR2 SYDVKM. The CDR3 is 14 residues long. The DNA of the CDR3 is TGTGCCAGCAGTTTAATCCAGCTCACCGGGGAGCTGTTTTTT. Translated, it gives CASSLIQLTGELFF.

This chain joins TRBV6-5 and TRBJ1-4, with a tentative D call TRBD1 (5 bases). CDR3 size: 15 residues. Trimming removed 2 bases from V and 5 bases from J, with 12 bases in between. Germline V gene sequence: CDR1 MNHEY, CDR2 SVGAGI. The CDR3 sequence: CASSYGGSANEKLFF. DNA for the CDR3: TGTGCCAGCAGTTACGGGGGGTCTGCCAATGAAAAACTGTTTTTT.

V and J are TRBV6-6 and TRBJ2-7; possibly TRBD2 for D (6 bases). The germline CDR1 and CDR2 sequences are MNHNY and SVGAGI (reference sequence). The germline V and J ends were trimmed by 0 bases and 0 bases, with 9 bases remaining between them. The CDR3 runs to 15 residues. The CDR3 protein is CASSYSAGSSYEQYF. The CDR3 DNA follows: TGTGCCAGCAGTTACTCGGCGGGGAGCTCCTACGAGCAGTACTTC.

The chain combines TRBV28 with TRBJ2-7, with D tentatively TRBD2 (5 bases). Trimming shortened V by 3 bases and J by 3 bases, and 15 bases separated the two germline ends. Per the germline V gene, CDR1 is MDHEN and CDR2 is SYDVKM. The CDR3 is 15 amino acids. The CDR3 nucleotides are TGTGCCAGCAGTTTGAGGGTGGGATCGTTCTACGAGCAGTACTTC. The encoded protein is CASSLRVGSFYEQYF.

The chain uses TRBV7-2 and TRBJ1-6; D ambiguous. Trimming took off 1 base at V and 10 bases at J, with 8 bases between the two ends. The germline V gene has CDR1 SGHTA and CDR2 FQGNSA. CDR3 length: 13 amino acids. CDR3 nucleotide sequence: TGTGCCAGCAGCTTAGGGGAAGAATCACCCCTCCACTTT. It is translated as CASSLGEESPLHF.

This chain connects TRBV7-9 to TRBJ1-5, with D perhaps matching TRBD1 (5 bases). Deletions cut 7 bases from V and 4 bases from J, with 17 bases between. Germline V gene data show CDR1 as SEHNR and CDR2 as FQNEAQ (reference sequence). The CDR3 runs to 15 residues. In DNA, the CDR3 is TGTGCCAGCACGGATGGGGGGAGAGATAATCAGCCCCAGCATTTT. The encoded protein is CASTDGGRDNQPQHF.

V is TRBV19 and J is TRBJ1-4; maybe TRBD1 (5 bases). Per the germline V gene, CDR1 is LNHDA and CDR2 is SQIVND (reference sequence). The CDR3 length is 14 residues. The V end was cut by 6 bases, the J end by 5 bases, with 13 bases between. As DNA, the CDR3 is TGTGCCAGTAGACCGGGACGGAGGAATGAAAAACTGTTTTTT. Amino acid sequence: CASRPGRRNEKLFF.

This chain connects TRBV11-2 to TRBJ2-3; 8 bases are a match to TRBD2. Germline CDR1 is SGHAT and CDR2 is FQNNGV. The CDR3 length is 15 residues. V lost 1 base to trimming and J lost 8 bases; unmatched junction nucleotides: 8. CDR3 amino acids: CASSLGGLGGVTQYF. For the CDR3, the DNA is TGTGCCAGCAGCTTAGGGGGACTAGGGGGAGTTACGCAGTATTTT.

The chain links TRBV7-2 to TRBJ2-4, with 9 bases lining up with TRBD2. J gave up 2 bases and V 6 bases, and 5 bases lay outside the gene matches. Germline CDR1 and CDR2: SGHTA and FQGNSA. The CDR3 sequence is 15 residues long. CDR3 loop: CASSRSGGTKNIQYF. The CDR3 DNA reads as TGTGCCAGCAGTCGCAGCGGGGGGACCAAAAACATTCAGTACTTC.

V usage is TRBV6-5 and J usage is TRBJ2-3; D may correspond to TRBD1 or TRBD2 (7 bases each). The V and J ends lost 2 bases and 3 bases respectively, with 15 bases between them. The germline CDR1 and CDR2 sequences are MNHEY and SVGAGI. The CDR3 is 16 residues long. CDR3 residues: CASSYPTGEGTDTQYF. CDR3 DNA: TGTGCCAGCAGTTACCCAACAGGGGAGGGGACAGATACGCAGTATTTT.

The chain is built from TRBV6-5 and TRBJ2-1; D may be TRBD1 or TRBD2 (5 bases each). The CDR3 covers 14 residues. V lost 0 bases to trimming and J lost 9 bases, with 12 bases between them. CDR1 is MNHEY, CDR2 SVGAGI, per germline. CDR3 sequence reads: CASSYSGRDAEQFF. The CDR3 DNA reads TGTGCCAGCAGTTACTCGGGACGGGATGCTGAGCAGTTCTTC.

The chain is built from TRBV5-1 and TRBJ2-7; 10 bases map to TRBD1. With V trimmed by 4 bases and J by 5 bases, 9 bases remained unmatched. This CDR3 contains 15 residues. CDR1 and CDR2 from the germline V gene are SGHRS and YFSETQ. CDR3 sequence reads: CASSPRDRGVHEQYF. The CDR3 DNA is TGCGCCAGCAGCCCCCGGGACAGGGGAGTCCACGAGCAGTACTTC.

The chain combines TRBV5-4 with TRBJ2-5; 12 bases align to TRBD2. The germline gives CDR1 SGHNT, CDR2 YYREEE (reference sequence). This CDR3 is built from 15 residues. Unmatched junction bases numbered 5, after V lost 4 bases and J lost 4 bases. For the CDR3, the DNA is TGTGCCAGCAGCCCTAAGACTAGCGGGGGAGAGACCCAGTACTTC. Its protein product is CASSPKTSGGETQYF.